The subject of this entry is one TCR beta chain. Its antigen is undetermined. This record comes from a study of cytomegalovirus exposure and HLA in healthy donors. The study, taken as a whole, reports: Confirmation was obtained in vitro that three CMV-associated chains are specific for CMV antigens. Subsequent analysis found a tendency for first-cohort TCR clusters to co-occur within the 120 or so validation repertoires. The authors listed 164 TCR beta chains as cytomegalovirus-associated.

There are 13 residues in the CDR3. V was trimmed by 4 bases and J by 4 bases, leaving 10 bases between them. Germline V gene data show CDR1 as PRHDT and CDR2 as FYEKMQ (reference sequence). Some clones are missing from TCRdb's copy, which holds only in-frame ones; the method was immunoSEQ multiplex PCR. There are some 260,000 clones in the sample; roughly 87% occur only once, and around 13% lies in the top ten. The chain links TRBV13 to TRBJ1-2, with D perhaps TRBD1 (5 bases). Sequenced material: PBMCs. The TCR was taken from a man aged 18 to 30 in good health and CMV-seropositive. CDR3 protein: CASSSGTLYGYTF. The CDR3 nucleotides are TGTGCCAGCAGCTCCGGGACGCTCTATGGCTACACCTTC.